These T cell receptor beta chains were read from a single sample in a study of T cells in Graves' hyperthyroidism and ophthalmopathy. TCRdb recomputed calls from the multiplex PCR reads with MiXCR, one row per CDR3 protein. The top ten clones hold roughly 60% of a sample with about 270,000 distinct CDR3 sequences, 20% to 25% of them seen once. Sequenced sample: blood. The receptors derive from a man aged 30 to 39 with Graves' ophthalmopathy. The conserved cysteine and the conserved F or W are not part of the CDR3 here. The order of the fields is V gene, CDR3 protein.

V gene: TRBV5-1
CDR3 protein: ASSPVSGSGANVLT

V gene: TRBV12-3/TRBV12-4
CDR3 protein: ASRNSGSATDTQY

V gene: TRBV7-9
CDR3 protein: ASSLRKAGEKLF

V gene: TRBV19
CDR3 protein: ASNDRGGTEAF

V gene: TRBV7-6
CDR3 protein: ASSLVGRRETQY

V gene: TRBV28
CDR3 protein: ASSELRQETQY

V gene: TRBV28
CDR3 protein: ASSFLAGAYEQY

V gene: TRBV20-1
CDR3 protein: SANRAGTQETQY

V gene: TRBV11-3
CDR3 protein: ASSHTRTSGRGGELF

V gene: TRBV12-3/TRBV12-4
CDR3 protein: ASSTGLGVGSAQY

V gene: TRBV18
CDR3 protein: ASSPLIGQVTDTQY

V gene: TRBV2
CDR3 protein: ASSTTLPRQSANYGYT

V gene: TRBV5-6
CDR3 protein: ASSGIAETRTDTQY

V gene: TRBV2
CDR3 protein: ASRPLPGGNYEQY

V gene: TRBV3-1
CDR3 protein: ASSQRQAGSTGELF

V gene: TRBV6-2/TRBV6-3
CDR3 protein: ASTQGNLNTEAF

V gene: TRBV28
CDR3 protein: ASSLLRDLTYEQY

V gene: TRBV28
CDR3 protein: ASSLQRERSYEQY

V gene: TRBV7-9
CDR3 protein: ASSLAGGQGHPNTEAF

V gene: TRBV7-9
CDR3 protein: ASSLGLQGLDYGYT

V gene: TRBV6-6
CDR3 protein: ASSYSIGLRSYNEQF

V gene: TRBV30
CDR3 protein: AWATGGGYGYT

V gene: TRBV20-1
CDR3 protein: SARDYAGSNTGELF

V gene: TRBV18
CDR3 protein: ASSPPGGYSGNTIY

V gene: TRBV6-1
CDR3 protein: ASGWGGEQY

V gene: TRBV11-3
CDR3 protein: ASRPINVNTGELF